This T cell receptor beta chain was documented in a study of naive and memory T cell subsets. In this sample, this clonotype turned up many times. Both TRBC1 and TRBC2 were covered by a beta constant-region primer of two equimolar oligonucleotides. TCRdb reanalysed the UMI-ligation and nested PCR reads using MiXCR and keeps one entry per CDR3 protein. Here the sample spans around 90,000 distinct CDR3 sequences, 7% to 7.5% being singletons. The germline CDR1 and CDR2 sequences are LNHNV and YYDKDF (reference sequence). Trimming took off 1 base at V and 2 bases at J, with 11 bases between the two ends. The CDR3 contains 15 residues.

V and J are TRBV15 and TRBJ2-5, with D uncertain. This receptor was taken from a human donor in good health. The sample comprised central memory CD4+ T cells from blood. CDR3 amino acids: CATSRVKGTQETQYF. For the CDR3, the DNA is TGTGCCACCAGCAGAGTGAAGGGTACACAAGAGACCCAGTACTTC.